This T cell receptor (beta chain) appears in the sequencing data of a study of Tregs in tolerant kidney transplant recipients. Notes on the study in general: Expanding Tregs on activated donor B cells appeared to best identify donor-specific TCRbeta clones. Biological reproducibility was not directly addressed in this study.

Regarding this clone: As yet, its antigen is unknown.

V lost 0 bases and J lost 4; bases outside the gene matches: 5. CDR1 and CDR2 from the germline V gene are GTSNPN and SVGIG (reference sequence). This CDR3 region has 15 residues. Assay: immunoSEQ multiplex PCR; the TCRdb copy retains only in-frame clones and omits some. Altogether around 64,000 clones are present, more than 75% being singletons, with the ten largest covering about 3.8%. Mixed chimerism was transient after nonmyeloablative marrow transplants from related graft donors. Unstimulated Tregs (CD4+CD25+CD127-) and CD4+CD25- non-Tregs were sorted from PBMCs. The sequenced sample was CD4+ T cells from blood (PBMCs), obtained 6 months after the transplant. The V and J genes are TRBV30 and TRBJ2-2, with 7 nucleotides matching TRBD2. The TCR originated in a human patient who received a combined kidney and bone marrow transplant. The graft donor may have contributed some T cells. The CDR3 coding sequence is TGTGCCTGGAGTGTGGGGGGGACTTCCACCGGGGAGCTGTTTTTT. Translation: CAWSVGGTSTGELFF. Drawing the rest from reference TRBV30 and TRBJ2-2, the complete variable domain is SQTIHQWPATLVQPVGSPLSLECTVEGTSNPNLYWYRQAAGRGLQLLFYSVGIGQISSEVPQNLSASRPQDRQFILSSKKLLLSDSGFYLCAWSVGGTSTGELFFGEGSRLTVL.